This T cell receptor (beta chain) is drawn from a study of human T cells and chemical hapten exposure. Study-level findings and limits: Donors' alopecia may make their immune response differ from healthy people's.

The sample holds a few counts of this clonotype. The antigen remains undetermined. Time point described: patch test 3, about 24 weeks after DPC sensitization. The treatment denotes: therapeutic diphenylcyclopropenone sensitization with weekly scalp DPC. The study drew its donors from alopecia patients who were 18 to 70 years old and suitable for DPC. TCRdb re-derived calls from the RACE reads in MiXCR, one entry per CDR3 protein. The sample lists some 170,000 distinct CDR3 sequences, 28% occurring once. This CDR3 is 16 amino acids long. V was cut by 6 bases and J by 8 bases, with 23 bases left in between. Germline CDR1 reads SGHTA; CDR2 reads FQGNSA.

The sequences come from whole blood, collected in connection with sensitization to the hapten diphenylcyclopropenone (DPC). This clonotype was sampled from a woman younger than 30 with alopecia areata. Some clones in this sample may be carry-over from other donors' samples. This chain links TRBV7-2 with TRBJ2-1, with TRBD1 as a possible D gene (8 bases). The CDR3 sequence: CASSPDGNRGGDEQFF. In DNA form, the CDR3 reads TGTGCCAGCAGTCCAGACGGGAACAGGGGGGGGGATGAGCAGTTCTTC.